The clone carrying this T cell receptor (beta chain) was observed a few times. No antigen is known for it. These data come from a study of identical twins' blood T cells. The CDR3 totals 13 residues. Trimming pared 4 bases from V and 6 bases from J, leaving 10 bases between. The germline CDR1 and CDR2 sequences are SGHRS and YFSETQ. Study-level results: Out-of-frame TCRbeta clonotypes reportedly had markedly more similar V usage in twins than unrelated donors.

Libraries were made from RNA as TCR cDNA, using a modified protocol. TCRdb itself ran the 5' RACE reads through MiXCR, one entry per CDR3 protein. The sample lists 300,000 to 400,000 distinct CDR3 sequences, roughly 28% occurring once. The TCR originated in a woman aged 18 to 55 in good health. V usage is TRBV5-1 and J usage is TRBJ2-2; D call uncertain. Sequenced: PBMCs. CDR3 nucleotides: TGCGCCAGCAGCCCAGACAATTCCGGGGAGCTGTTTTTT. This codes for CASSPDNSGELFF. The variable domain in full, completed from reference TRBV5-1 and TRBJ2-2, reads KAGVTQTPRYLIKTRGQQVTLSCSPISGHRSVSWYQQTPGQGLQFLFEYFSETQRNKGNFPGRFSGRQFSNSRSEMNVSTLELGDSALYLCASSPDNSGELFFGEGSRLTVL.